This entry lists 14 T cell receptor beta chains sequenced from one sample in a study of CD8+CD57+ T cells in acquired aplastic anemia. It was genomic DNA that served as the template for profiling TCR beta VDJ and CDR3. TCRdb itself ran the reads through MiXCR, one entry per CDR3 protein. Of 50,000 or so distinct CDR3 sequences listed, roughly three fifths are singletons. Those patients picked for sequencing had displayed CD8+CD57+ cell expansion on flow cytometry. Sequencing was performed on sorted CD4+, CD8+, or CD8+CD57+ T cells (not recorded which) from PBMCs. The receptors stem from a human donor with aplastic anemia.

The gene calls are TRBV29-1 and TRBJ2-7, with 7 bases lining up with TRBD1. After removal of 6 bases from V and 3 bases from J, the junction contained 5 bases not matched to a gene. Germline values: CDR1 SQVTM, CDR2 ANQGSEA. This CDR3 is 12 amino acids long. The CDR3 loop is CSVRDSDYEQYF. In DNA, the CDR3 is TGCAGCGTCCGGGACAGTGACTACGAGCAGTACTTC.

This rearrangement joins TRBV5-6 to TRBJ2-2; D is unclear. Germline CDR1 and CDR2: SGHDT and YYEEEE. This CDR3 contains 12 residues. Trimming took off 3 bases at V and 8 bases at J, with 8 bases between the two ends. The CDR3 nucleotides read TGTGCCAGCAGCTCATCAGGTGGGGAGCTGTTTTTT. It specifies CASSSSGGELFF.

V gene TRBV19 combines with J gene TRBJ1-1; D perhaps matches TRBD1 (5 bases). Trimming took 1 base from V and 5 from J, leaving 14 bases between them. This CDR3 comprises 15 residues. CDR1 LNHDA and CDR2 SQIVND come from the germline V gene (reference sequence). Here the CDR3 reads CASSIVGATGTEAFF. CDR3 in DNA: TGTGCCAGTAGTATAGTCGGGGCGACGGGGACTGAAGCTTTCTTT.

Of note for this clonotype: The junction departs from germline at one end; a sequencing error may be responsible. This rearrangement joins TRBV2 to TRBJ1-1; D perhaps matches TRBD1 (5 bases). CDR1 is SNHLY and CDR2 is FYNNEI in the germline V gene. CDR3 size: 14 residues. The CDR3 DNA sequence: TGTGCCAGCAGTGATGCCCCGCAGGGCACTGAAGCTTCCTTT. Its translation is CASSDAPQGTEASF.

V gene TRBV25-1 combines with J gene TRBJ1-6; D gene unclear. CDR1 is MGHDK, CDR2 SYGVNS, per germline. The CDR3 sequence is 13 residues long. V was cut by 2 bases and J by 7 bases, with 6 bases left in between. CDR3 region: CASSEPPNSPLHF. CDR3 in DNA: TGTGCCAGCAGTGAACCTCCAAATTCACCCCTCCACTTT.

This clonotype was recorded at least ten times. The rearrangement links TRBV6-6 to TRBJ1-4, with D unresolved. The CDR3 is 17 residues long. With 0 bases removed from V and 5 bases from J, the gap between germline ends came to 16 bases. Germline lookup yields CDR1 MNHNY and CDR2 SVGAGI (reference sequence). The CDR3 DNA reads TGTGCCAGCAGTTACTCGAAAGCGGCAGCACAAAATGAAAAACTGTTTTTT. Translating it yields CASSYSKAAAQNEKLFF.

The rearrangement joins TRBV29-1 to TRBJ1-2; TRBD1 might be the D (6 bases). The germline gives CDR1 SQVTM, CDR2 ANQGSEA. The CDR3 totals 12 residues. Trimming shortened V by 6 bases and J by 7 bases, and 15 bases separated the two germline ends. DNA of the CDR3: TGCAGCGTGCCGCGGGGGGGCAGTGGCTACACCTTC. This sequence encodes CSVPRGGSGYTF.

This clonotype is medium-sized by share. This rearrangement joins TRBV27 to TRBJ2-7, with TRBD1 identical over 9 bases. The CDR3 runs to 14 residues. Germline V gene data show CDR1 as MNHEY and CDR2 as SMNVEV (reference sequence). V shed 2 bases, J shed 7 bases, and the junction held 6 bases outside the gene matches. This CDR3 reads CASSLTGTGWEQYF. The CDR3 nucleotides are TGTGCCAGCAGTTTAACCGGGACAGGGTGGGAGCAGTACTTC.

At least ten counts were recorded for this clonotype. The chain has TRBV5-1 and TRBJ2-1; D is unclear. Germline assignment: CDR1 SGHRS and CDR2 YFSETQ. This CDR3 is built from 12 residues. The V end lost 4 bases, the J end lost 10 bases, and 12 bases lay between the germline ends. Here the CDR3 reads CASSILFGEQFF. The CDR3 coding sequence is TGCGCCAGCAGCATCCTATTCGGGGAGCAGTTCTTC.

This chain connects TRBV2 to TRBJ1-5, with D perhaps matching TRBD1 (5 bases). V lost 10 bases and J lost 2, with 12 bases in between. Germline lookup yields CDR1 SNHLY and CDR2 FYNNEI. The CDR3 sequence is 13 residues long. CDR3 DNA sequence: TGTGCCACTTCCCGGGACGGCAATCAGCCCCAGCATTTT. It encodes CATSRDGNQPQHF. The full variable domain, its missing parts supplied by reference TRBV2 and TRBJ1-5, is EPEVTQTPSHQVTQMGQEVILRCVPISNHLYFYWYRQILGQKVEFLVSFYNNEISEKSEIFDDQFSVERPDGSNFTLKIRSTKLEDSAMYFCATSRDGNQPQHFGDGTRLSIL.

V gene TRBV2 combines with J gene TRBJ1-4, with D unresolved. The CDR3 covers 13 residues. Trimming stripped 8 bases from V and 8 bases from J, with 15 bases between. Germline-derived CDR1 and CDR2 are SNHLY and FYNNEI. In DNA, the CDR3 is TGTGCCAGCCTGGTGGAGGCCGGAGAAAAACTGTTTTTT. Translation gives CASLVEAGEKLFF.

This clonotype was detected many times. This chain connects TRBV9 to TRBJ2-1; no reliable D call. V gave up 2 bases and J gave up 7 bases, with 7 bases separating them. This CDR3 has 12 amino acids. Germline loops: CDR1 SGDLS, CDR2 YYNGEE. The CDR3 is CASSVDINEQFF. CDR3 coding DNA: TGTGCCAGCAGCGTCGATATTAATGAGCAGTTCTTC.

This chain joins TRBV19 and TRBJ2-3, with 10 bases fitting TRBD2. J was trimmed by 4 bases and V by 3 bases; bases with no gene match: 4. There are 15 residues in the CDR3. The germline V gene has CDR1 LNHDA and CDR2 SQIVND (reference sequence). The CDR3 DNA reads TGTGCCAGTAGTATTGCTAGCGGGAGTTCAGATACGCAGTATTTT. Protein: CASSIASGSSDTQYF.

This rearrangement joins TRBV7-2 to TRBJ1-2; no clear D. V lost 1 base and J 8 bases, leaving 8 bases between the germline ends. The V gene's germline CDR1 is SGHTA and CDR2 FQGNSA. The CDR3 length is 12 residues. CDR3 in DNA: TGTGCCAGCAGCTTAGACCCTTCGGGCTACACCTTC. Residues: CASSLDPSGYTF.